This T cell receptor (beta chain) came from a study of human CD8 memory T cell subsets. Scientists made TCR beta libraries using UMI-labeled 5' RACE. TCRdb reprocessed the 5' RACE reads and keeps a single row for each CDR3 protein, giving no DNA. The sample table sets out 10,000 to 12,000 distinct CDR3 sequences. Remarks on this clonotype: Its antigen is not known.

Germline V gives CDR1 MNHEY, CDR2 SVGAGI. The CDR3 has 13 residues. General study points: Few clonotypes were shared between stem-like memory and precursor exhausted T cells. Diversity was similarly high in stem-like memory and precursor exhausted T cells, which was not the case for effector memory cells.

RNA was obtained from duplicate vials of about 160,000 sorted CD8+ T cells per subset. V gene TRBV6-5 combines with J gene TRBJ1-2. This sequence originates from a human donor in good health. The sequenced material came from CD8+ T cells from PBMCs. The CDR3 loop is CASSYPSFYGYTF.